One sample yielded the 28 T cell receptor beta chains listed below, sequenced in a study of CD4 T cells in relation to SARS-CoV-2 and coronaviruses (dated by TCRdb to the early 2020s). These receptors have no known antigen. CD4+ T cells from unexposed donors were collected before the COVID-19 pandemic (2011-2018). After around 10 days of culture, CD4+ T cells were isolated with the EasySep CD4+ T cell isolation kit. The library relied on the immunoSEQ multiplex PCR assay. TCRdb obtained this table from immuneACCESS and retained in-frame rearrangements with V and J assigned. These tables miss some clones; where compared with another copy, unresolved V genes account for less than half of the shortfall, and the remainder is unexplained. Counted in this sample were roughly 17,000 clones; 60% to 85% of them appeared once. The ten most abundant clones make up more than 15% of the sample. The specimen sequenced was CD4+ T cells from PBMCs, cultured in vitro. These receptors were taken from a human donor in good health.

The CDR3: CASSRVSQETQYF. The CDR3 DNA follows: TGTGCCAGCAGCAGGGTTTCGCAAGAGACCCAGTACTTC. The V gene is TRBV12-3 or TRBV12-4, the J gene TRBJ2-5, with D tentatively TRBD1 (5 bases). Trimming pared 6 bases from V and 2 bases from J, leaving 10 bases between. CDR3 length equals 13 residues.

This chain links TRBV3-1 (or the pseudogene TRBV3-2) with TRBJ2-1; 13 nucleotides agree with TRBD2. V dropped 2 bases and J dropped 4; count of bases not matched to a gene: 2. Germline assignment: CDR1 LGHDT and CDR2 YNNKEL (reference sequence). This CDR3 contains 16 residues. The CDR3: CASSQRLAGGYNEQFF. As DNA, the CDR3 is TGTGCCAGCAGCCAAAGACTAGCGGGAGGTTACAATGAGCAGTTCTTC.

CDR3 DNA sequence: TGTGCCAGCAGCTTGGGGGTCGATAATTCACCCCTCCACTTT. It codes for CASSLGVDNSPLHF. This sequence joins TRBV5-4 and TRBJ1-6; D ambiguous. CDR1 is SGHNT and CDR2 is YYREEE in the germline V gene (reference sequence). Between the trimmed V and J ends, which lost 0 bases and 5 bases, there was a span of 6 bases. The CDR3 loop spans 14 amino acids.

This clone was seen more than once but under ten times. The chain couples TRBV11-2 to TRBJ2-3; the match to TRBD2 covers 9 bases. The CDR3 totals 15 residues. CDR1 is SGHAT and CDR2 is FQNNGV in the germline V gene. V gave up 5 bases and J gave up 5 bases; unmatched junction bases: 8. The CDR3 reads CASSNIAGVLDTQYF. For the CDR3, the DNA is TGTGCCAGCAGCAACATAGCGGGAGTACTAGATACGCAGTATTTT.

The V gene is TRBV7-7, the J gene TRBJ2-1, with 8 nucleotides matching TRBD2. V was clipped by 5 bases and J by 10 bases; unmatched bases: 7. This CDR3 comprises 13 residues. Germline CDR1 reads SSHAT; CDR2 reads FNYEAQ (reference sequence). This CDR3 reads CASSGGLAREQFF. The CDR3, as DNA: TGTGCCAGCAGCGGAGGACTAGCTAGGGAGCAGTTCTTC.

The chain combines TRBV5-1 with TRBJ1-1; D is possibly TRBD1 (5 bases). V lost 1 base and J lost 0, with 13 bases in between. There are 16 residues in the CDR3. Germline CDR1 is SGHRS and CDR2 is YFSETQ. The chain's CDR3 is CASSLLQGVVNTEAFF. The DNA of the CDR3 is TGCGCCAGCAGCTTGTTGCAGGGAGTTGTGAACACTGAAGCTTTCTTT.

This clone was counted only a few times. This chain joins TRBV4-2 and TRBJ2-6, with D perhaps matching TRBD1 (7 bases). Trimming left V 0 bases short and J 2 bases short, with 11 bases between. The CDR3 spans 17 residues. Germline V CDR1 and CDR2: LGHNA, YNFKEQ. CDR3: CASSQDPRGAGANVLTF. The CDR3 nucleotides read TGTGCCAGCAGCCAAGATCCCAGGGGGGCTGGGGCCAACGTCCTGACTTTC.

The chain has TRBV2 and TRBJ1-1; no clear D. Trimming shortened V by 4 bases and J by 0 bases, and 9 bases separated the two germline ends. Germline lookup yields CDR1 SNHLY and CDR2 FYNNEI. The CDR3 has 14 amino acids. The CDR3, as DNA: TGTGCCAGCAGTGGGGCGGGATTGAACACTGAAGCTTTCTTT. Protein: CASSGAGLNTEAFF. The entire variable domain, with the rest obtained from reference TRBV2 and TRBJ1-1, is as follows: EPEVTQTPSHQVTQMGQEVILRCVPISNHLYFYWYRQILGQKVEFLVSFYNNEISEKSEIFDDQFSVERPDGSNFTLKIRSTKLEDSAMYFCASSGAGLNTEAFFGQGTRLTVV.

This clone occurred once. The chain couples TRBV27 to TRBJ2-3; 7 nucleotides line up with TRBD2. This CDR3 spans 15 amino acids. CDR1 and CDR2 (germline): MNHEY, SMNVEV (reference sequence). With 2 bases clipped from V and 4 bases from J, the junction kept 6 bases outside the gene matches. CDR3 amino acids: CASSLGGSSSDTQYF. As DNA, the CDR3 is TGTGCCAGCAGTTTAGGCGGGAGTAGTTCAGATACGCAGTATTTT.

The chain couples TRBV18 to TRBJ2-1, with D perhaps matching TRBD2 (5 bases). From germline, CDR1 is KGHSH and CDR2 LQKENI. The V and J ends lost 2 bases and 8 bases respectively, with 10 bases between them. This CDR3 is 13 amino acids long. The CDR3 bases are TGTGCCAGCTCACCATTCCAGGAGGATGAGCAGTTCTTC. It specifies CASSPFQEDEQFF.

DNA for the CDR3: TGTGCCATCAGCCCCAGCAACAGGCCCCCCTTTGAAAAACTGTTTTTT. This encodes CAISPSNRPPFEKLFF. The chain links TRBV10-3 to TRBJ1-4; tentatively, D is TRBD1 (5 bases). The CDR3 sequence is 16 residues long. V gave up 6 bases and J gave up 7 bases, with 21 bases separating them. Germline lookup yields CDR1 ENHRY and CDR2 SYGVKD.

The rearrangement uses TRBV21-1 and TRBJ2-2; the listed D gene, TRBD1, was not tested against the DNA. TRBV21-1 is a known pseudogene. This CDR3 is 17 amino acids long. In DNA, the CDR3 is TGTGCCAGCAGCAAACCCGGGACAGCCTGGAGGACCGGGGAGCTGTTTTTT. Its protein product is CASSKPGTAWRTGELFF.

This chain connects TRBV6-1 to TRBJ2-7, with D possibly being TRBD1 or TRBD2 (6 bases each). The germline V gene has CDR1 MNHNS and CDR2 SASEGT. The ends were cut back, 4 bases at V and 0 bases at J, with 16 bases in the middle. The CDR3 length is 16 residues. CDR3 sequence: CASSVIGGGPSYEQYF. In DNA, the CDR3 is TGTGCCAGCAGTGTAATTGGAGGGGGTCCCTCCTACGAGCAGTACTTC.

This rearrangement joins TRBV7-9 to TRBJ2-1; 7 bases agree with TRBD2. After removal of 2 bases from V and 4 bases from J, the junction contained 8 bases not matched to a gene. The CDR3 runs 16 residues. In germline, CDR1 is SEHNR, CDR2 FQNEAQ (reference sequence). The CDR3 DNA follows: TGTGCCAGCAGCTTAATACCTAGCGGCGATTACAATGAGCAGTTCTTC. It is translated as CASSLIPSGDYNEQFF.

There are a few counts of this clone. This rearrangement joins TRBV5-3 to TRBJ2-1; D not certain. TRBV5-3 is marked as an open reading frame, function uncertain. V gave up 5 bases and J gave up 2 bases, with 5 bases separating them. The CDR3 runs to 12 residues. This CDR3 is CARSQTYNEQFF. The CDR3 DNA reads TGTGCCAGAAGTCAGACCTACAATGAGCAGTTCTTC.

This chain connects TRBV24-1 to TRBJ2-3; D not resolved. The germline V and J ends were trimmed by 5 bases and 0 bases, with 11 bases remaining between them. This CDR3 has 15 amino acids. Germline V lookup: CDR1 KGHDR, CDR2 SFDVKD. CDR3: CATSGLSASTDTQYF. CDR3 DNA sequence: TGTGCCACCAGTGGACTCAGTGCTAGCACAGATACGCAGTATTTT.

This chain links TRBV5-1 with TRBJ1-1; no clear D gene. The CDR3 extends over 13 amino acids. Between the trimmed V and J ends, which lost 0 bases and 4 bases, there was a span of 7 bases. Per the germline V gene, CDR1 is SGHRS and CDR2 is YFSETQ. DNA of the CDR3: TGCGCCAGCAGCTTGGCCGGGGTCACTGAAGCTTTCTTT. This gives the protein CASSLAGVTEAFF.

V usage is TRBV3-1 (or the pseudogene TRBV3-2) and J usage is TRBJ1-5; D not resolved. V was clipped by 5 bases and J by 4 bases, with 18 bases between them. Germline assignment: CDR1 LGHDT and CDR2 YNNKEL (reference sequence). CDR3 size: 16 residues. CDR3 nucleotide sequence: TGTGCCAGCAGCGATCAAGGGTGGGGTGGGAATCAGCCCCAGCATTTT. Protein sequence: CASSDQGWGGNQPQHF.

The gene calls are TRBV13 and TRBJ2-6; D gene ambiguous. The V and J ends lost 6 bases and 0 bases respectively, with 15 bases between them. Germline V gives CDR1 PRHDT, CDR2 FYEKMQ (reference sequence). This CDR3 is built from 17 residues. In DNA, the CDR3 is TGTGCCAGCAGGAACGTGGGTGCCCGCTCTGGGGCCAACGTCCTGACTTTC. Translation gives CASRNVGARSGANVLTF. Based on the CDR3 plus reference TRBV13 and TRBJ2-6, the full variable domain is AAGVIQSPRHLIKEKRETATLKCYPIPRHDTVYWYQQGPGQDPQFLISFYEKMQSDKGSIPDRFSAQQFSDYHSELNMSSLELGDSALYFCASRNVGARSGANVLTFGAGSRLTVL.

The chain couples TRBV28 to TRBJ1-3; TRBD1 is a possible D gene (6 bases). The V end lost 8 bases, the J end lost 8 bases, and 22 bases lay between the germline ends. The CDR3 length is 15 residues. The V gene's germline CDR1 is MDHEN and CDR2 SYDVKM. The CDR3 coding sequence is TGTGCCAGCTTCCCCCGGGGAGGGGGAAGATACACCATATATTTT. This encodes CASFPRGGGRYTIYF.

This clone has only one observation. The V call is TRBV2, the J call TRBJ1-2; D remains ambiguous. Germline assignment: CDR1 SNHLY and CDR2 FYNNEI. Trimming stripped 2 bases from V and 9 bases from J, with 10 bases between. The CDR3 extends over 12 amino acids. CDR3 coding DNA: TGTGCCAGCAGTGAAACCCCCATGAGCTACACCTTC. Encoded protein: CASSETPMSYTF. The variable domain in full, completed from reference TRBV2 and TRBJ1-2, reads EPEVTQTPSHQVTQMGQEVILRCVPISNHLYFYWYRQILGQKVEFLVSFYNNEISEKSEIFDDQFSVERPDGSNFTLKIRSTKLEDSAMYFCASSETPMSYTFGSGTRLTVV.

In this sample, this clone turned up a few times. The chain has TRBV4-2 and TRBJ1-4, with D hard to call. Germline V gene lookup returns CDR1 LGHNA and CDR2 YNFKEQ. CDR3 length: 17 amino acids. The germline V and J ends were trimmed by 0 bases and 5 bases, with 16 bases remaining between them. This CDR3 is CASSQEAGLRRNEKLFF. CDR3 DNA sequence: TGTGCCAGCAGCCAAGAGGCGGGATTGAGGCGGAATGAAAAACTGTTTTTT.

This chain joins TRBV5-4 and TRBJ2-1; possible D gene TRBD2, 5 bases. The CDR3 is made up of 13 amino acids. Trimming removed 3 bases at V and 12 bases at J, with 16 bases between. Germline V CDR1 and CDR2: SGHNT, YYREEE (reference sequence). The CDR3 sequence is CASSSLLGSGQFF. CDR3 bases: TGTGCCAGCAGCTCCCTACTAGGGTCGGGGCAGTTCTTC. The whole variable domain, filled in from reference TRBV5-4 and TRBJ2-1, reads ETGVTQSPTHLIKTRGQQVTLRCSSQSGHNTVSWYQQALGQGPQFIFQYYREEENGRGNFPPRFSGLQFPNYSSELNVNALELDDSALYLCASSSLLGSGQFFGPGTRLTVL.

V gene TRBV13 combines with J gene TRBJ2-2; 12 bases align to TRBD2. Looked up from germline, CDR1 is PRHDT and CDR2 is FYEKMQ (reference sequence). V was clipped by 4 bases and J by 4 bases; unmatched bases: 7. This CDR3 has 17 amino acids. CDR3 DNA sequence: TGTGCCAGCAGCTCTTCCCCGACTAGCGGGAGCACCGGGGAGCTGTTTTTT. Translation: CASSSSPTSGSTGELFF.

This rearrangement joins TRBV9 to TRBJ2-3; 9 positions match TRBD2. The CDR3 extends over 15 amino acids. V trimming: 7 bases; J trimming: 6 bases; junction bases outside the gene matches: 12. Germline CDR1 and CDR2: SGDLS and YYNGEE. The CDR3 bases are TGTGCCAGCGCCGCGGGAGGGCTTTCACGGGATACGCAGTATTTT. Translating it yields CASAAGGLSRDTQYF.

A few counts support this clone. The V gene is TRBV4-2, the J gene TRBJ1-4, with TRBD1 matching 7 bases. The CDR3 length is 15 residues. J was trimmed by 8 bases and V by 0 bases; bases with no gene match: 6. CDR1 LGHNA and CDR2 YNFKEQ come from the germline V gene. The CDR3 here is CASSQDLGTDEKLFF. The DNA for the CDR3 is TGTGCCAGCAGCCAAGATCTGGGGACAGACGAAAAACTGTTTTTT.

This clone was seen once. The V call is TRBV2, the J call TRBJ2-1, with 7 bases identical to TRBD2. The CDR3 extends over 15 amino acids. With 7 bases clipped from V and 8 bases from J, the junction kept 14 bases outside the gene matches. Germline V gives CDR1 SNHLY, CDR2 FYNNEI. The CDR3 loop is CASTQISLGGDEQFF. For the CDR3, the DNA is TGTGCCAGCACTCAAATTTCCCTGGGAGGGGATGAGCAGTTCTTC.

This clone was found once. This chain connects TRBV24-1 to TRBJ2-7; no clear D gene. Trimming cost V 0 bases and J 2 bases, with 19 bases left between them. The CDR3 contains 18 residues. Germline V gene lookup returns CDR1 KGHDR and CDR2 SFDVKD. CDR3 sequence (DNA): TGTGCCACCAGTGATTTGCACCCCGGAGCGCCGAAGGCCTACGAGCAGTACTTC. Protein: CATSDLHPGAPKAYEQYF.